Listed below are T cell receptor beta chains from one sample, sequenced in a study of cytomegalovirus exposure and HLA in healthy donors. The repertoire was sequenced with immunoSEQ multiplex PCR; TCRdb's copy has only in-frame clones and lacks some. The sample includes about 200,000 clones, approximately 86% of them seen just once. The specimen was PBMCs. The receptors shown here come from a woman aged 30 to 39 in good health and CMV-seronegative. Each CDR3 is given with its conserved first and last residue. A D gene is named only where the DNA matches it firmly. The size field is filled for only some rows; it gives once, few, many or a size class.

j_gene,d_gene,v_gene,abundance,CDR3nt,CDR3aa
TRBJ2-1,-,TRBV4-1,-,TGCGCCAGCAGCCAAGAGCCCCCGGGACTCTACAATGAGCAGTTCTTC,CASSQEPPGLYNEQFF
TRBJ2-2,TRBD2,TRBV19,-,TGTGCCAGTAGTCCCTGGACTAGCGGGAAAGAGCTGTTTTTT,CASSPWTSGKELFF
TRBJ2-3,-,TRBV28,-,TGTGCCAGCCGGCTGCGGGGCGGCACAGATACGCAGTATTTT,CASRLRGGTDTQYF
TRBJ2-2,TRBD1,TRBV18,-,TGTGCCAGCTCACCACGACAGGGGAACACCGGGGAGCTGTTTTTT,CASSPRQGNTGELFF
TRBJ2-6,-,TRBV18,-,TGTGCCAGCTCACCATTGGGGGGGCCTGGGGCCAACGTCCTGACTTTC,CASSPLGGPGANVLTF
TRBJ2-5,TRBD2,TRBV29-1,-,TGCAGCGTTTCAGGAATAGCGGGAGGGCCCCAGGAAGAGACCCAGTACTTC,CSVSGIAGGPQEETQYF
TRBJ1-1,TRBD1,TRBV9,-,TGTGCCAGCAGCTTCGGACAGGGGGCTTACACTGAAGCTTTCTTT,CASSFGQGAYTEAFF
TRBJ2-2,-,TRBV14,-,TGTGCCAGCAGCCAACTTTCCCCGTCGAACACCGGGGAGCTGTTTTTT,CASSQLSPSNTGELFF
TRBJ2-7,TRBD2,TRBV5-6,-,TGTGCCAGCAGCTTGGATAGCGGGAGGAGCTCCTACGAGCAGTACTTC,CASSLDSGRSSYEQYF
TRBJ1-6,-,TRBV27,-,TGTGCCAGCAGGAATAGTATTGGGGACACCTATAATTCACCCCTCCACTTT,CASRNSIGDTYNSPLHF
TRBJ2-5,-,TRBV11-2,-,TGTGCCAGCAGCTCATTCCGGGTAGAGACCCAGTACTTC,CASSSFRVETQYF
TRBJ2-4,-,TRBV28,few,TGTGCCAGCGGTTCCCCTGACAGGCAGCTAGCCAAAAACATTCAGTACTTC,CASGSPDRQLAKNIQYF
TRBJ2-2,-,TRBV28,-,TGTGCCAGCAGTTTACGGGGGGCGCGCACCGGGGAGCTGTTTTTT,CASSLRGARTGELFF
TRBJ2-7,TRBD1,TRBV28,-,TGTGCCAGCAGTCCCTCTGGACAGGGAGAGTCCTACGAGCAGTACTTC,CASSPSGQGESYEQYF
TRBJ2-3,TRBD2,TRBV5-1,-,TGCGCCAGCAGCTTGGCGGCTAGCGGGGGGGCTTTCGCAGATACGCAGTATTTT,CASSLAASGGAFADTQYF
TRBJ1-2,-,TRBV18,-,TGTGCCAGCTCACCCCAGGGAACTAACTATGGCTACACCTTC,CASSPQGTNYGYTF
TRBJ2-1,-,TRBV11-2,-,TGTGCCAGCAGCTTAGCAGGGCGGGGGCTATCCTACAATGAGCAGTTCTTC,CASSLAGRGLSYNEQFF
TRBJ1-1,-,TRBV7-8,-,TGTGCCAGCAACTTAGGGGGGCTCAGTGCTGAAGCTTTCTTT,CASNLGGLSAEAFF
TRBJ2-7,TRBD1,TRBV5-5,-,TGTGCCAGCAGCCCGGACAGGACCCCCTCCTACGAGCAGTACTTC,CASSPDRTPSYEQYF
TRBJ1-1,-,TRBV19,-,TGTGCCAGTACCCCGGCATGGGGCGAAGCTTTCTTT,CASTPAWGEAFF
TRBJ2-1,TRBD2,TRBV10-3,-,TGTGCCATCAGTGAGTCAGGACTAGCGGGGGGGGATGAGCAGTTCTTC,CAISESGLAGGDEQFF
TRBJ2-1,TRBD2,TRBV5-1,-,TGCGCCAGCAGCCTCACCGGGACTAGCGGGGATGAGCAGTTCTTC,CASSLTGTSGDEQFF
TRBJ1-1,-,TRBV6-1,-,TGTGCCAGCGCTGAAGGGGGACTGGAGGTAGCTTTCTTT,CASAEGGLEVAFF
TRBJ2-5,TRBD2,TRBV7-7,-,TGTGCTAGCAGCCCTAGCGGGAGTGGGGAGACCCAGTACTTC,CASSPSGSGETQYF
TRBJ2-3,-,TRBV27,-,TGTGCCACCCTCTTCACAGATACGCAGTATTTT,CATLFTDTQYF
TRBJ2-5,-,TRBV9,-,TGTGCCAGCAGCGTAGGAGGGAAAGAGACCCAGTACTTC,CASSVGGKETQYF
TRBJ2-4,TRBD2,TRBV6-1,once,TGTGCCAGCAGGAGGACTAGCGGGGTTCAAAACATTCAGTACTTC,CASRRTSGVQNIQYF
TRBJ2-3,TRBD2,TRBV5-4,-,TGTGCCAGCAGCTCGAAACTAGCGTCAGATACGCAGTATTTT,CASSSKLASDTQYF
TRBJ2-1,-,TRBV2,few,TGTGCCAGCTCGAAAGACATTCCGATATTCGTTCAGCAGTTCTTC,CASSKDIPIFVQQFF
TRBJ2-2,-,TRBV2,-,TGTGCCAGCAGTGACTGGCAGGGGAGCACCGGGGAGCTGTTTTTT,CASSDWQGSTGELFF
TRBJ1-3,-,TRBV6-6,-,TGTGCCAGCAGTTACTCGCAGAACCCCTCTGGAAACACCATATATTTT,CASSYSQNPSGNTIYF
TRBJ1-6,-,TRBV23-1,-,TGCGCCAGCAGTCCTCGGGACTACTTCTACAGGATCTATAATTCACCCCTCCACTTT,CASSPRDYFYRIYNSPLHF
TRBJ2-3,TRBD1,TRBV5-1,-,TGCGCCAGCGGACAGGGATCAGATACGCAGTATTTT,CASGQGSDTQYF
TRBJ2-5,-,TRBV18,-,TGTGCCAGCACCCGAGATAGGGGCCATCAAGAGACCCAGTACTTC,CASTRDRGHQETQYF
TRBJ1-4,-,TRBV18,-,TGTGCCAGCTCAGCAGGGCCCTCAACTAATGAAAAACTGTTTTTT,CASSAGPSTNEKLFF
TRBJ2-3,-,TRBV2,-,TGTGCCAGCAGTGAACGTACAGATACGCAGTATTTT,CASSERTDTQYF
TRBJ1-2,-,TRBV19,-,TGTGCCAGTAGTATAGAGGGGCTCTATGGCTACACCTTC,CASSIEGLYGYTF
TRBJ2-1,-,TRBV19,-,TGTGCCAGTAGTATGAGCCCCACCCGATATAATGAGCAGTTCTTC,CASSMSPTRYNEQFF
TRBJ2-2,-,TRBV19,-,TGTGCCTCAGAGGGTTACGCCGGGGAGCTGTTTTTT,CASEGYAGELFF
TRBJ2-7,TRBD1,TRBV14,few,TGTGCCAGCAGCCAAGGTGTACAGGGGCCCTACGAGCAGTACTTC,CASSQGVQGPYEQYF
TRBJ2-2,TRBD1,TRBV9,-,TGTGCCAGCAGCGACCACGGGACAGTCCTTGGCGGGGAGCTGTTTTTT,CASSDHGTVLGGELFF
TRBJ2-2,TRBD2,TRBV7-2,-,TGTGCCAGCAGCTTACGGACTAGGTCGGTCGGGGAGCTGTTTTTT,CASSLRTRSVGELFF
TRBJ1-5,TRBD1,TRBV27,-,TGTGCCAGCAGAACAGGGACAGATAGCAATCAGCCCCAGCATTTT,CASRTGTDSNQPQHF
TRBJ2-5,-,TRBV12-2,-,TGTGCAAGTTTGGGGGGGGCAGGGTATTCAAAAGAGACCCAGTACTTC,CASLGGAGYSKETQYF
TRBJ2-5,-,TRBV28,-,TGTGCCAGCAGTTTCCCAGGGCCCAGGGAGACCCAGTACTTC,CASSFPGPRETQYF
TRBJ1-5,-,TRBV5-6,-,TGTGCCAGCAGTTCCACTTCCGCCGGCGTGAGGCAGCCCCAGCATTTT,CASSSTSAGVRQPQHF
TRBJ2-5,TRBD1,TRBV29-1,-,TGCAGCGTTGAATACCGGGACAGGGGGGAGACCCAGTACTTC,CSVEYRDRGETQYF
TRBJ1-2,-,TRBV18,once,TGTGCCAGCTCACCTGCCACAGGCTTTAACTATGGCTACACCTTC,CASSPATGFNYGYTF
TRBJ2-1,TRBD2,TRBV6-1,-,TGTGCCAGCAGTGGCCCGCGGACTAGCTTGAGAAATGAGCAGTTCTTC,CASSGPRTSLRNEQFF